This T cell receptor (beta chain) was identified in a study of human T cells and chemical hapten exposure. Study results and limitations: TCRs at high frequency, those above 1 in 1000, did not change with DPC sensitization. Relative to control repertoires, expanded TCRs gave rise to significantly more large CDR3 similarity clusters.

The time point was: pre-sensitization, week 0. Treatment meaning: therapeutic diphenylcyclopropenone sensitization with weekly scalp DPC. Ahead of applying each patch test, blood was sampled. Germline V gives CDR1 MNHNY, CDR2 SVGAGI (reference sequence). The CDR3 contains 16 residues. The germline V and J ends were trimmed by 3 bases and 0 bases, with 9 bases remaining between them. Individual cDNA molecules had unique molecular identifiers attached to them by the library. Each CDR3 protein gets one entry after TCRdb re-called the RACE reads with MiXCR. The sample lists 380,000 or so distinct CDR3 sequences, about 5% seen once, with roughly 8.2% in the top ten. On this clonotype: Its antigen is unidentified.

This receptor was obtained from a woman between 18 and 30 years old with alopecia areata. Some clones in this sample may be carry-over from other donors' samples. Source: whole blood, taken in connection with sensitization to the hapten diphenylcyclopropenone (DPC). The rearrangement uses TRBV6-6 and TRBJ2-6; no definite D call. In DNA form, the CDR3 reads TGTGCCAGCAGTTATATACAGAGCTCTGGGGCCAACGTCCTGACTTTC. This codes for CASSYIQSSGANVLTF.